A single sample gave rise to the 14 T cell receptor beta chains below, sequenced in a study of shared clonotypes between healthy human individuals. Assay used: immunoSEQ multiplex PCR; TCRdb lists only in-frame clones, some missing. This table holds some 500,000 clones, approximately 79% found once. Sequencing was done on a sample of PBMCs. These receptor sequences come from a middle-aged woman in good health. Some clones in this sample may be carry-over from other donors' samples.

The V gene is TRBV29-1, the J gene TRBJ2-5; D possibly corresponds to TRBD1 (6 bases). The J call may be in error: the DNA end matches TRBJ2-7 better. The CDR3 sequence is 15 residues long. In germline, CDR1 is SQVTM, CDR2 ANQGSEA. The CDR3 DNA is TGCAGCGTTTCCCCCTACGCACAGGGTATCTACGAGCAGTACTTC. Protein: CSVSPYAQGIYEQYF.

This clone occurred a few times. The V and J genes are TRBV5-4 and TRBJ1-1; maybe TRBD1 (5 bases). Germline loops: CDR1 SGHNT, CDR2 YYREEE (reference sequence). V was clipped by 1 base and J by 5 bases, with 12 bases between them. This CDR3 region has 14 residues. This chain's CDR3 is CASSLLTGETEAFF. CDR3 nucleotides: TGTGCCAGCAGCTTGCTCACAGGAGAAACTGAAGCTTTCTTT.

Turning to this clone: A far larger clone is one base from this, pointing to a likely read error. V usage is TRBV5-1 and J usage is TRBJ2-1; TRBD2 aligns across 8 bases. The junction had 4 bases not matched to a gene; V was cut back by 0 bases and J by 8 bases. The CDR3 runs to 14 residues. CDR1 is SGHRS and CDR2 is YFSETQ in the germline V gene. The CDR3 loop is CASSLAATSDEQFF. The CDR3 DNA reads TGCGCCAGCAGCTTGGCTGCGACTAGCGATGAGCAGTTCTTC.

The chain joins TRBV6-5 to TRBJ2-7; TRBD1 agrees at 7 bases. From germline, CDR1 is MNHEY and CDR2 SVGAGI. Trimming at V came to 2 bases and at J to 3 bases, leaving 4 bases not matched to a gene. This CDR3 has 14 residues. The CDR3 loop reads CASSYGQARYEQYF. The CDR3, as DNA: TGTGCCAGCAGTTACGGACAGGCTCGCTACGAGCAGTACTTC.

The chain has TRBV7-2 and TRBJ1-4; D gene uncertain. V was trimmed by 5 bases and J by 1 base, leaving 8 bases between them. This CDR3 contains 14 residues. Germline lookup yields CDR1 SGHTA and CDR2 FQGNSA. CDR3 nucleotide sequence: TGTGCCAGCAGCCCCACTAGAACTAATGAAAAACTGTTTTTT. Its protein is CASSPTRTNEKLFF. Filled out from reference TRBV7-2 and TRBJ1-4, the complete variable domain reads GAGVSQSPSNKVTEKGKDVELRCDPISGHTALYWYRQSLGQGLEFLIYFQGNSAPDKSGLPSDRFSAERTGGSVSTLTIQRTQQEDSAVYLCASSPTRTNEKLFFGSGTQLSVL.

V is TRBV7-2 and J is TRBJ1-1; D gene ambiguous. Germline lookup yields CDR1 SGHTA and CDR2 FQGNSA. Trimming removed 1 base from V and 5 bases from J, with 5 bases in between. This CDR3 region has 12 residues. In DNA form, the CDR3 reads TGTGCCAGCAGCTTAGTTCGGACTGAAGCTTTCTTT. Amino acid sequence: CASSLVRTEAFF.

This chain connects TRBV5-4 to TRBJ2-1; TRBD1 might be the D (5 bases). The V and J ends lost 0 bases and 6 bases respectively, with 7 bases between them. Germline CDR1 SGHNT, CDR2 YYREEE (reference sequence). The CDR3 spans 13 residues. The CDR3 loop reads CASSLGGPNEQFF. CDR3 bases: TGTGCCAGCAGCTTGGGGGGCCCCAATGAGCAGTTCTTC. The whole variable domain, remainder taken from reference TRBV5-4 and TRBJ2-1, is ETGVTQSPTHLIKTRGQQVTLRCSSQSGHNTVSWYQQALGQGPQFIFQYYREEENGRGNFPPRFSGLQFPNYSSELNVNALELDDSALYLCASSLGGPNEQFFGPGTRLTVL.

This chain joins TRBV5-1 and TRBJ1-2, with 8 bases aligning to TRBD1. Germline V lookup: CDR1 SGHRS, CDR2 YFSETQ. The CDR3 is 19 amino acids. The J segment lost 2 bases and the V segment lost 3 bases, leaving 18 bases of the junction unmatched. The CDR3 DNA is TGCGCCAGCAGCTCCCCTTCACAGGACAGGGTGAGGCGGAACTATGGCTACACCTTC. Protein sequence: CASSSPSQDRVRRNYGYTF.

This clone was recorded at least ten times. This sequence joins TRBV30 and TRBJ1-3; possibly TRBD1 for D (6 bases). The V gene's germline CDR1 is GTSNPN and CDR2 SVGIG (reference sequence). The CDR3 is 17 residues long. V lost 2 bases, J lost 4 bases, and 21 bases lay in between. This CDR3 is CAWSRSRTALSGNTIYF. DNA for the CDR3: TGTGCCTGGAGTAGATCCCGGACAGCCCTATCAGGAAACACCATATATTTT. Supplemented by reference TRBV30 and TRBJ1-3, the full variable domain reads SQTIHQWPATLVQPVGSPLSLECTVEGTSNPNLYWYRQAAGRGLQLLFYSVGIGQISSEVPQNLSASRPQDRQFILSSKKLLLSDSGFYLCAWSRSRTALSGNTIYFGEGSWLTVV.

This clone was found once. DNA of the CDR3: TGTGCCAGCAGCTTAGGCGGGCTCACCGGGGAGCTGTTTTTT. Its translation: CASSLGGLTGELFF. The chain employs TRBV11-2 and TRBJ2-2; possibly TRBD2 for D (5 bases). Germline V lookup: CDR1 SGHAT, CDR2 FQNNGV. Trimming took off 1 base at V and 4 bases at J, with 7 bases between the two ends. This CDR3 has 14 amino acids.

The chain couples TRBV29-1 to TRBJ2-5, with unresolved D. The J call is in doubt because the DNA end fits TRBJ2-7 better. Germline values: CDR1 SQVTM, CDR2 ANQGSEA. The CDR3 consists of 11 residues. CDR3 sequence: CSVLGIYEQYF. CDR3 in DNA: TGCAGCGTTTTGGGGATCTACGAGCAGTACTTC.

The V gene is TRBV10-3, the J gene TRBJ2-7; the match to TRBD1 covers 11 bases. Germline CDR1 is ENHRY and CDR2 is SYGVKD. The CDR3 is made up of 13 amino acids. V shed 8 bases and J 6 bases; nucleotides not matched to a gene: 6. The CDR3 sequence is CAIGVGTGGEQYF. CDR3 DNA sequence: TGTGCCATCGGTGTGGGGACAGGGGGCGAGCAGTACTTC.

V is TRBV6-4 and J is TRBJ1-1; 12 bases fit TRBD1. Trimming took 6 bases from V and 7 from J; bases not matched to a gene: 6. From germline, CDR1 is MRHNA and CDR2 SNTAGT. The CDR3 extends over 14 amino acids. The CDR3 DNA is TGTGCCAGCAGCCCGGGACAGGGGGCAGGTGAAGCTTTCTTT. This translates into CASSPGQGAGEAFF.

This clone was detected a few times. The chain links TRBV2 to TRBJ1-4; TRBD1 might be the D (6 bases). CDR3 length equals 12 residues. V was cut by 5 bases and J by 6 bases, with 7 bases left in between. Germline loops: CDR1 SNHLY, CDR2 FYNNEI. The CDR3 spells CASSRQDEKLFF. DNA of the CDR3: TGTGCCAGCAGTCGACAGGATGAAAAACTGTTTTTT.